This entry lists 30 T cell receptor beta chains sequenced from one sample in a study of blood T cell repertoires in COVID-19. Assay: immunoSEQ multiplex PCR; the TCRdb copy retains only in-frame clones and omits some. The sample lists 450,000 or so clones; roughly 89% were seen once. The sequencing sample was made of peripheral blood. These receptors were obtained from a young man with COVID-19, enrolled during active disease.

On this clone: Within the sample, other DNA sequences also encode this same CDR3. The rearrangement uses TRBV6-1 and TRBJ1-2; 10 positions agree with TRBD1. Looked up from germline, CDR1 is MNHNS and CDR2 is SASEGT. The V and J ends lost 1 base and 4 bases, in that order; junction bases with no gene match: 0. The CDR3 sequence is 14 residues long. CDR3 sequence reads: CASSEGTGGYGYTF. As DNA, the CDR3 is TGTGCCAGCAGTGAAGGGACAGGGGGCTATGGCTACACCTTC.

DNA of the CDR3: TGTGCCAGCAGTACCCCGACCCGGAGGGGGGGATTGTATGAGCAGTTCTTC. Protein product: CASSTPTRRGGLYEQFF. J is TRBJ2-1 and V is TRBV27; possibly TRBD2 for D (7 bases). V shed 5 bases and J shed 8 bases, with 25 bases lying between them. The CDR3 contains 17 residues. Germline V gene lookup returns CDR1 MNHEY and CDR2 SMNVEV (reference sequence).

The genes are TRBV5-1 and TRBJ2-1, with TRBD2 as a possible D gene (6 bases). This CDR3 region has 16 residues. Germline V gene sequence: CDR1 SGHRS, CDR2 YFSETQ. The V and J ends lost 0 bases and 2 bases respectively, with 12 bases between them. CDR3 residues: CASSLDGGVTYNEQFF. The CDR3 bases are TGCGCCAGCAGCTTGGACGGCGGGGTCACCTACAATGAGCAGTTCTTC.

The sample holds a few counts of this clone. The V and J genes are TRBV27 and TRBJ2-1; TRBD2 matches 11 bases. V shed 4 bases, J shed 2 bases, and the junction held 4 bases outside the gene matches. Germline V gives CDR1 MNHEY, CDR2 SMNVEV (reference sequence). The CDR3 has 16 amino acids. The CDR3 spells CASSSGTSGTYNEQFF. The CDR3 DNA reads TGTGCCAGCAGTTCAGGGACTAGCGGAACCTACAATGAGCAGTTCTTC.

The chain employs TRBV2 and TRBJ2-5; 8 nucleotides line up with TRBD2. This CDR3 spans 15 amino acids. From germline, CDR1 is SNHLY and CDR2 FYNNEI. The trim removed 5 bases at V and 4 bases at J, leaving 9 bases unmatched. CDR3 nucleotide sequence: TGTGCCAGCAGTCCCCCCGGGAGGGGACGAGAGACCCAGTACTTC. It translates to CASSPPGRGRETQYF.

CDR3 nucleotides: TGTGCCAGCAGTTTCACTAGCAACTACGAGCAGTACTTC. Amino acid sequence: CASSFTSNYEQYF. V usage is TRBV27 and J usage is TRBJ2-7, with D perhaps matching TRBD2 (6 bases). Trimming took 3 bases from V and 3 from J, leaving 9 bases between them. This CDR3 comprises 13 residues. Germline CDR1 is MNHEY and CDR2 is SMNVEV (reference sequence).

The V call is TRBV6-5, the J call TRBJ2-5, with D maybe TRBD1 (5 bases). Germline V lookup: CDR1 MNHEY, CDR2 SVGAGI. Trimming pared 6 bases from V and 3 bases from J, leaving 8 bases between. The CDR3 spans 12 residues. The CDR3 region has the DNA TGTGCCAGCAGCAAGGGGAAAGAGACCCAGTACTTC. It translates to CASSKGKETQYF.

This rearrangement joins TRBV5-1 to TRBJ2-7, with a weak D call TRBD1 (5 bases). This CDR3 region has 12 residues. CDR1 and CDR2 (germline): SGHRS, YFSETQ. The V and J ends lost 4 bases and 4 bases respectively, with 9 bases between them. This chain's CDR3 is CASSPQGYEQYF. CDR3 nucleotides: TGCGCCAGCAGCCCCCAGGGTTACGAGCAGTACTTC.

This clone has only one observation. The V gene is TRBV19, the J gene TRBJ2-7, with 8 bases that match TRBD1. Trimming took 4 bases from V and 2 from J; bases not matched to a gene: 7. The CDR3 spans 15 residues. Germline CDR1 and CDR2: LNHDA and SQIVND (reference sequence). The CDR3 loop is CASSNTGTGPYEQYF. CDR3 nucleotide sequence: TGTGCCAGTAGTAACACCGGGACAGGTCCCTACGAGCAGTACTTC.

Worth noting for this clone: The same CDR3 can be traced to other DNA sequences in this sample. The CDR3 region is CASSLGTLYEQYF. For the CDR3, the DNA is TGTGCCAGCAGTTTAGGGACTCTCTACGAGCAGTACTTC. The J gene is TRBJ2-7, the V gene TRBV12-3 or TRBV12-4, with D perhaps matching TRBD2 (5 bases). CDR3 length: 13 residues. V lost 1 base and J lost 3, with 7 bases in between.

The chain recombines TRBV27 with TRBJ1-5; D is uncertain. CDR1 and CDR2 (germline): MNHEY, SMNVEV (reference sequence). With 8 bases removed from V and 4 bases from J, the gap between germline ends came to 12 bases. This CDR3 spans 13 amino acids. The CDR3 nucleotides are TGTGCCAGCTCTCGTAGCGCGAATCAGCCCCAGCATTTT. Its protein is CASSRSANQPQHF.

Turning to this clone: In the same sample, other DNA sequences code for this CDR3. The chain carries TRBV7-9 and TRBJ2-7; D ambiguous. The V gene lost 5 bases and the J gene lost 7 bases, with 9 bases spanning the gap. Germline V gene lookup returns CDR1 SEHNR and CDR2 FQNEAQ (reference sequence). The CDR3 spans 11 residues. The CDR3 reads CASSLTGEQYF. The DNA for the CDR3 is TGTGCCAGCAGCCTGACCGGGGAGCAGTACTTC.

V usage is TRBV19 and J usage is TRBJ1-3, with D tentatively TRBD1 (5 bases). This CDR3 is 14 amino acids long. Trimming cost V 5 bases and J 0 bases, with 8 bases left between them. In germline, CDR1 is LNHDA, CDR2 SQIVND (reference sequence). CDR3 coding DNA: TGTGCCAGTAGTCGACAGACCTCTGGAAACACCATATATTTT. Protein: CASSRQTSGNTIYF.

This sequence joins TRBV2 and TRBJ2-7; possible D gene TRBD2, 5 bases. Germline V lookup: CDR1 SNHLY, CDR2 FYNNEI. The CDR3 extends over 13 amino acids. V lost 9 bases and J 2 bases, leaving 14 bases between the germline ends. CDR3 protein: CARGDPGAYEQYF. The CDR3 nucleotides read TGTGCCAGGGGAGATCCTGGGGCCTACGAGCAGTACTTC.

This chain uses TRBV5-1 with TRBJ2-7; a weak D match, TRBD1 (6 bases). This CDR3 comprises 16 residues. V shed 6 bases and J shed 7 bases, with 26 bases lying between them. Germline-derived CDR1 and CDR2 are SGHRS and YFSETQ. In nucleotides, the CDR3 is TGCGCCAGCACCCCATCGGGGCCAGGGGCTTCCGGAGAGCAGTACTTC. Protein sequence: CASTPSGPGASGEQYF.

This chain uses TRBV23-1 with TRBJ1-3; D might be TRBD1 (5 bases). TRBV23-1 carries the ORF label, with uncertain function. This CDR3 is built from 14 residues. This CDR3 reads CAKHGGVLGNTIYF. The CDR3 DNA reads as TGCGCTAAACACGGGGGGGTTCTTGGAAACACCATATATTTT.

The CDR3 DNA reads TGTGCCAGCTCACCACGGAGGGACGATGAAAAACTGTTTTTT. Protein: CASSPRRDDEKLFF. V is TRBV18 and J is TRBJ1-4; TRBD1 might be the D (5 bases). CDR1 is KGHSH and CDR2 is LQKENI in the germline V gene. V lost 1 base and J 6 bases, leaving 9 bases between the germline ends. This CDR3 comprises 14 residues.

This clone was counted a single time. The chain is built from TRBV10-2 and TRBJ2-7; 7 bases match TRBD2. This CDR3 comprises 15 residues. Germline V lookup: CDR1 WSHSY, CDR2 SAAADI. With 6 bases clipped from V and 0 bases from J, the junction kept 8 bases outside the gene matches. The DNA for the CDR3 is TGCGCCAGCAGCGCCGGGACTACGAGCTCCTACGAGCAGTACTTC. Translation gives CASSAGTTSSYEQYF.

The V and J genes are TRBV14 and TRBJ1-2; possibly TRBD1 for D (5 bases). There are 13 residues in the CDR3. The germline gives CDR1 SGHDN, CDR2 FVKESK. Trimming took off 4 bases at V and 5 bases at J, with 11 bases between the two ends. The CDR3 nucleotides are TGTGCCAGCAGCCTACAGGATTTTTATGGCTACACCTTC. Its translation is CASSLQDFYGYTF. Based on the CDR3 plus reference TRBV14 and TRBJ1-2, the full variable domain is EAGVTQFPSHSVIEKGQTVTLRCDPISGHDNLYWYRRVMGKEIKFLLHFVKESKQDESGMPNNRFLAERTGGTYSTLKVQPAELEDSGVYFCASSLQDFYGYTFGSGTRLTVV.

V is TRBV2 and J is TRBJ1-1; 7 bases fit TRBD1. With 5 bases clipped from V and 10 bases from J, the junction kept 13 bases outside the gene matches. This CDR3 has 14 residues. Germline-derived CDR1 and CDR2 are SNHLY and FYNNEI. CDR3 sequence (DNA): TGTGCCAGCAGTTGGACAGGCCTCGACGTTGGAGCTTTCTTT. Translating it yields CASSWTGLDVGAFF.

V is TRBV25-1 and J is TRBJ2-3, with D uncertain. Germline CDR1 and CDR2: MGHDK and SYGVNS. Deletions cut 2 bases from V and 2 bases from J, with 5 bases between. CDR3 length: 13 amino acids. DNA for the CDR3: TGTGCCAGCAGTGAACCCCTCACAGATACGCAGTATTTT. Translating it yields CASSEPLTDTQYF. Full variable domain (remainder filled in from reference TRBV25-1 and TRBJ2-3): EADIYQTPRYLVIGTGKKITLECSQTMGHDKMYWYQQDPGMELHLIHYSYGVNSTEKGDLSSESTVSRIRTEHFPLTLESARPSHTSQYLCASSEPLTDTQYFGPGTRLTVL.

This chain connects TRBV2 to TRBJ1-5, with TRBD1 matching over 7 bases. The V and J ends lost 7 bases and 6 bases, in that order; junction bases with no gene match: 9. Germline CDR1 is SNHLY and CDR2 is FYNNEI. The CDR3 covers 14 residues. The CDR3 DNA follows: TGTGCCAGCAACGAGGGACAGAGCGGTCAGCCCCAGCATTTT. This codes for CASNEGQSGQPQHF.

The V and J genes are TRBV19 and TRBJ2-1; 12 positions agree with TRBD2. The V gene's germline CDR1 is LNHDA and CDR2 SQIVND (reference sequence). V trimming: 7 bases; J trimming: 0 bases; junction bases outside the gene matches: 4. This CDR3 contains 16 residues. CDR3 DNA: TGTGCCAGTACCTCACTAGCGGGGGGCTCCTACAATGAGCAGTTCTTC. It specifies CASTSLAGGSYNEQFF.

This clone has just one count. The rearrangement joins TRBV3-1 (or the pseudogene TRBV3-2) to TRBJ1-2; 7 bases fit TRBD1. CDR1 and CDR2 from the germline V gene are LGHDT and YNNKEL (reference sequence). The V gene end was trimmed by 4 bases and the J gene end by 4 bases; junction bases not matched to a gene: 6. The CDR3 runs 14 residues. The CDR3 region is CASSPGQSFYGYTF. The CDR3 DNA reads as TGTGCCAGCAGCCCGGGACAGTCGTTCTATGGCTACACCTTC.

The chain combines TRBV4-2 with TRBJ1-3, with no clear D. Germline values: CDR1 LGHNA, CDR2 YNFKEQ. The CDR3 loop spans 14 amino acids. Trimming took off 1 base at V and 4 bases at J, with 8 bases between the two ends. Written as DNA, the CDR3 is TGTGCCAGCAGCCAAGGTACCGGGGGAAACACCATATATTTT. Translated, it gives CASSQGTGGNTIYF.

The gene calls are TRBV4-2 and TRBJ2-1; 12 bases are a match to TRBD2. This CDR3 is built from 15 residues. V trimming: 4 bases; J trimming: 7 bases; junction bases outside the gene matches: 5. Germline-derived CDR1 and CDR2 are LGHNA and YNFKEQ. The CDR3 is CASSRTSGRTNEQFF. The DNA for the CDR3 is TGTGCCAGCAGCCGCACTAGCGGGAGGACGAATGAGCAGTTCTTC.

This chain links TRBV11-3 with TRBJ1-2; 7 nucleotides agree with TRBD1. Germline lookup yields CDR1 SGHNT and CDR2 YENEEA. CDR3 size: 15 residues. After removal of 0 bases from V and 2 bases from J, the junction contained 3 bases not matched to a gene. This CDR3 is CASSLERGPNYGYTF. CDR3 coding DNA: TGTGCCAGCAGCTTAGAGAGGGGGCCGAACTATGGCTACACCTTC.

This CDR3 is CASSHDGLAGYEQYF. CDR3 bases: TGTGCCAGCAGCCACGACGGACTAGCGGGCTACGAGCAGTACTTC. This chain connects TRBV13 to TRBJ2-7; 11 bases are a match to TRBD2. Germline CDR1 is PRHDT and CDR2 is FYEKMQ (reference sequence). Unmatched junction bases numbered 6, after V lost 5 bases and J lost 3 bases. The CDR3 covers 15 residues. The variable domain in full, with the rest retrieved from reference TRBV13 and TRBJ2-7, is AAGVIQSPRHLIKEKRETATLKCYPIPRHDTVYWYQQGPGQDPQFLISFYEKMQSDKGSIPDRFSAQQFSDYHSELNMSSLELGDSALYFCASSHDGLAGYEQYFGPGTRLTVT.

J is TRBJ2-1 and V is TRBV7-6, with 9 bases identical to TRBD1. This CDR3 is built from 15 residues. V lost 1 base and J lost 9; bases outside the gene matches: 7. Germline CDR1 and CDR2: SGHVS and FNYEAQ. The CDR3 coding sequence is TGTGCCAGCAGCTTAGAGGGACAGGGAGGGGTTGAGCAGTTCTTC. Translating it yields CASSLEGQGGVEQFF.

V usage is TRBV5-1 and J usage is TRBJ1-3, with D possibly TRBD1 on 6 matching bases. The CDR3 runs 14 residues. CDR1 is SGHRS, CDR2 YFSETQ, per germline. V gave up 3 bases and J gave up 2 bases, with 9 bases separating them. The CDR3 DNA sequence: TGCGCCAGCAGCTCAGGGGTGGCTGGAAACACCATATATTTT. Amino acids: CASSSGVAGNTIYF.